This TCR beta chain was obtained from a study of CD8+ T cells in alopecia areata. Trimming shortened V by 5 bases and J by 3 bases, and 11 bases separated the two germline ends. Germline CDR1 is MNHEY and CDR2 is SMNVEV (reference sequence). The CDR3 length is 14 residues. Comments on this clone: Its antigen is as yet unknown.

Described treatment: oral pan-JAK inhibitor, 5-10 mg twice daily. Study-level findings and limits: With patients, TCR sharing proved less clear than in mice, a difference possibly related to HLA.

The authors extracted RNA and reverse transcribed it into cDNA as the sequencing template. Repertoires were generated with immunoSEQ multiplex PCR, while TCRdb's copy carries only in-frame clones and drops some. The sample has tens of thousands of clones, just over 70% seen once; the top ten hold 15% to 20%. V is TRBV27 and J is TRBJ2-1; D is ambiguous. The specimen comprised CD8+ T cells sorted from blood, sampled around week 44, from a patient treated with tofacitinib. The sequence came from a human donor with alopecia areata. CDR3 sequence: CASSPTRGYNEQFF. The DNA for the CDR3 is TGTGCCAGCAGTCCCACCCGCGGCTACAATGAGCAGTTCTTC.